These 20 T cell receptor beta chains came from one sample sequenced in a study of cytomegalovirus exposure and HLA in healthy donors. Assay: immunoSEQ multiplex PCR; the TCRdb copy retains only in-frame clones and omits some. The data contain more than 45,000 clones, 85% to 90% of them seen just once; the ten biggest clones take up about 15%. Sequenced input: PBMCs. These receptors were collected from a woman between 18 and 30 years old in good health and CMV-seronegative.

CDR3 nucleotide sequence: TGTGCCAGCAGTTTCCGCCCGGCGGCTAACAATGAGCAGTTCTTC. This gives the protein CASSFRPAANNEQFF. The gene calls are TRBV27 and TRBJ2-1, with D hard to call. The germline CDR1 and CDR2 sequences are MNHEY and SMNVEV (reference sequence). V was pared by 3 bases and J by 5 bases, with 14 bases between. This CDR3 contains 15 residues.

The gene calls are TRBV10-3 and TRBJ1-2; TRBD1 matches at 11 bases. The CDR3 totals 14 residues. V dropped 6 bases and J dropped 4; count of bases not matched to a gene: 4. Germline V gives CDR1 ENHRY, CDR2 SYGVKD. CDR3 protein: CAIRAGTGGYGYTF. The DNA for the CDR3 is TGTGCCATCAGGGCCGGGACAGGGGGCTATGGCTACACCTTC.

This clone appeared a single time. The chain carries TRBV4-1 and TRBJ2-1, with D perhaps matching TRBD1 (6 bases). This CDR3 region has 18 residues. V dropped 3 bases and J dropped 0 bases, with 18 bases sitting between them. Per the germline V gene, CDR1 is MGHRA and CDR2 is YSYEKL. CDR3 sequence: CASSHLGAVASSYNEQFF. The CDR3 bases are TGCGCCAGCAGCCACCTGGGGGCCGTCGCTAGCTCCTACAATGAGCAGTTCTTC.

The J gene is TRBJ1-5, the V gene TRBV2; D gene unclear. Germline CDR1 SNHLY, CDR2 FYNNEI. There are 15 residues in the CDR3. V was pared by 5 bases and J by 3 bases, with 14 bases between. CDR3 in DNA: TGTGCCAGCAGTACCGAGGCAAGGAACAATCAGCCCCAGCATTTT. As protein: CASSTEARNNQPQHF.

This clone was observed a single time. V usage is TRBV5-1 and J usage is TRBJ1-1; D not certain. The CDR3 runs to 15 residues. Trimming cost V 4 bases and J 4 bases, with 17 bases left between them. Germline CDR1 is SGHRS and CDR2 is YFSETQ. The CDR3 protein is CASSPGQAWVTEAFF. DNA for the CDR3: TGCGCCAGCAGCCCTGGCCAGGCTTGGGTCACTGAAGCTTTCTTT.

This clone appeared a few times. For the CDR3, the DNA is TGCGCCAGCAGCTTGGGGGCAGGGAAAAATTCACCCCTCCACTTT. Translated, it gives CASSLGAGKNSPLHF. The V and J genes are TRBV5-1 and TRBJ1-6, with TRBD1 as a possible D gene (5 bases). The germline V and J ends were trimmed by 0 bases and 7 bases, with 11 bases remaining between them. CDR3 length equals 15 residues. CDR1 and CDR2 (germline): SGHRS, YFSETQ.

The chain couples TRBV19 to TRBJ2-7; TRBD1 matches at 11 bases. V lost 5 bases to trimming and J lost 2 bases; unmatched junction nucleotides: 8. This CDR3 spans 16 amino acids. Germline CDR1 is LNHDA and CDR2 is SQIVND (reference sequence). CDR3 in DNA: TGTGCCAGTAGTCTAAATCCGGGACAGGGGGCCTACGAGCAGTACTTC. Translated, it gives CASSLNPGQGAYEQYF.

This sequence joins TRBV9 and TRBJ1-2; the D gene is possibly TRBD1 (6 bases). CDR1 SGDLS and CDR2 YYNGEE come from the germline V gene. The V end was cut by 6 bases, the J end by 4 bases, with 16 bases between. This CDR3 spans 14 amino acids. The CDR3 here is CASTLTGQTYGYTF. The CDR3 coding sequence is TGTGCCAGCACCCTCACAGGACAGACCTATGGCTACACCTTC.

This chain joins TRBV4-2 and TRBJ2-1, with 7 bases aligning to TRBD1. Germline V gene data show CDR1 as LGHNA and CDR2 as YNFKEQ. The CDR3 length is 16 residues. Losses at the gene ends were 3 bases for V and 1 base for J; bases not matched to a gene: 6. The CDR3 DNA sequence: TGTGCCAGCAGCCAGGGGGACAGAGGGTCCTACAATGAGCAGTTCTTC. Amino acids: CASSQGDRGSYNEQFF.

The CDR3 reads CASSPRTSLQETQYF. DNA for the CDR3: TGTGCCAGCTCACCCCGGACATCGCTACAAGAGACCCAGTACTTC. This rearrangement joins TRBV18 to TRBJ2-5; D is possibly TRBD1 (5 bases). Trimming took off 3 bases at V and 2 bases at J, with 13 bases between the two ends. This CDR3 has 15 amino acids. Per germline, CDR1 KGHSH and CDR2 LQKENI.

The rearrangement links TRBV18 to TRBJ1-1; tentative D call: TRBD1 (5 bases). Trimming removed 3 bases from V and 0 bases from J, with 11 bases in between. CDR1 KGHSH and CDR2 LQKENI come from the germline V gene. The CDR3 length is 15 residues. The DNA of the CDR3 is TGTGCCAGCTCACCGTGGGGGGAGATGAACACTGAAGCTTTCTTT. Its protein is CASSPWGEMNTEAFF.

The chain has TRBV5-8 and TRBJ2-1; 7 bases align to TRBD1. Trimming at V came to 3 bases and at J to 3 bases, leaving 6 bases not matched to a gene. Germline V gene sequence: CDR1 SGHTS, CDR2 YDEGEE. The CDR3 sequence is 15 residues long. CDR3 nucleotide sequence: TGTGCCAGCAGCTCGGGACAGATCCTCTACAATGAGCAGTTCTTC. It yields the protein CASSSGQILYNEQFF. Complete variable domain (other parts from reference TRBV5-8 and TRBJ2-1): EAGVTQSPTHLIKTRGQQATLRCSPISGHTSVYWYQQALGLGLQFLLWYDEGEERNRGNFPPRFSGRQFPNYSSELNVNALELEDSALYLCASSSGQILYNEQFFGPGTRLTVL.

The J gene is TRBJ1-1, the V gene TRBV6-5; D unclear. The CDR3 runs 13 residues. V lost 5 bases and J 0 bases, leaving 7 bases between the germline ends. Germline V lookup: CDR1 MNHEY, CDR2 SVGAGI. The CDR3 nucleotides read TGTGCCAGCAGTACACACATGAACACTGAAGCTTTCTTT. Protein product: CASSTHMNTEAFF.

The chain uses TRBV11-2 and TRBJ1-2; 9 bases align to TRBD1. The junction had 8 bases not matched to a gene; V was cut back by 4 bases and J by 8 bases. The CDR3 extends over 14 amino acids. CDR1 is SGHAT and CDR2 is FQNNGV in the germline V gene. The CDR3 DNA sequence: TGTGCCAGCAGCTCACCACAGGGGGCAGGGGGCTACACCTTC. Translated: CASSSPQGAGGYTF.

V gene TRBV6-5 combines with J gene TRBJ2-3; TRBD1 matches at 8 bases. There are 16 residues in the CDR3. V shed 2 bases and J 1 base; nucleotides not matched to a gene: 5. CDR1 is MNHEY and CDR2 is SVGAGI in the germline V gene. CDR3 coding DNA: TGTGCCAGCAGTTACGAGTGGACAGGGCGCACAGATACGCAGTATTTT. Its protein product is CASSYEWTGRTDTQYF.

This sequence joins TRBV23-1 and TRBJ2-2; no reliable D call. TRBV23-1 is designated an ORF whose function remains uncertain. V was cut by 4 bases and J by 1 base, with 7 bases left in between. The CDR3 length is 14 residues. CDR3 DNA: TGCGCCAGCAGTCCCCCAGGGAACACCGGGGAGCTGTTTTTT. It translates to CASSPPGNTGELFF.

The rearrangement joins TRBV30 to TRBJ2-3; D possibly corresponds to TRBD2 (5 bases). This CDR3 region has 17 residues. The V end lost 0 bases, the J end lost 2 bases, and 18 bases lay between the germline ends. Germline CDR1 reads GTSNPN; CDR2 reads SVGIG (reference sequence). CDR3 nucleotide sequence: TGTGCCTGGAGTGTCCGGGCTAGCCGACTAAACACAGATACGCAGTATTTT. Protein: CAWSVRASRLNTDTQYF. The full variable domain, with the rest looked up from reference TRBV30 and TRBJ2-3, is SQTIHQWPATLVQPVGSPLSLECTVEGTSNPNLYWYRQAAGRGLQLLFYSVGIGQISSEVPQNLSASRPQDRQFILSSKKLLLSDSGFYLCAWSVRASRLNTDTQYFGPGTRLTVL.

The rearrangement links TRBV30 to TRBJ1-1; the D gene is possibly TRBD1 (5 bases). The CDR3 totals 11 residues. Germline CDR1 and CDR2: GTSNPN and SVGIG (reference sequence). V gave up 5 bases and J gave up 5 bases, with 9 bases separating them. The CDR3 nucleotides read TGTGCCTGGGGCGGGGGAACTGAAGCTTTCTTT. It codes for CAWGGGTEAFF.

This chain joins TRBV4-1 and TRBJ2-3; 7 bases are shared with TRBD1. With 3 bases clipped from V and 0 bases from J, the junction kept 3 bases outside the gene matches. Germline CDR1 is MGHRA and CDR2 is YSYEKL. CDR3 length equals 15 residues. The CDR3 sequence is CASSHRGISTDTQYF. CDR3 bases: TGCGCCAGCAGCCACAGGGGGATTAGCACAGATACGCAGTATTTT.

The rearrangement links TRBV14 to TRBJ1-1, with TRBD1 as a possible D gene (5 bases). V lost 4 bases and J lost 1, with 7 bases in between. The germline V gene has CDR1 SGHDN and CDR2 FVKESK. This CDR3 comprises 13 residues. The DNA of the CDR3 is TGTGCCAGCAGCCTACAGGAGAACACTGAAGCTTTCTTT. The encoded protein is CASSLQENTEAFF. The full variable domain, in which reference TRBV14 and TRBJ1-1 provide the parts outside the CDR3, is EAGVTQFPSHSVIEKGQTVTLRCDPISGHDNLYWYRRVMGKEIKFLLHFVKESKQDESGMPNNRFLAERTGGTYSTLKVQPAELEDSGVYFCASSLQENTEAFFGQGTRLTVV.